These 6 T cell receptor beta chains originate from one sample sequenced in a study of OX40 agonist ivuxolimab in advanced cancers. Only in-frame clones appear in the TCRdb table, and some are missing; sequencing was by immunoSEQ multiplex PCR. The sample has about 72,000 clones, about 88% seen once. Sample: CD4+ or CD8+ T cells sorted from blood, taken in a trial of the OX40 agonist ivuxolimab. Receptors originate from an adult with an advanced solid tumor such as melanoma, head and neck, liver or kidney cancer.

This clone was observed a few times. CDR3 loop: CASSSPGGGTLPFF. The CDR3 DNA follows: TGTGCCAGCAGCTCCCCCGGAGGCGGGACCCTCCCGTTCTTC. This rearrangement joins TRBV5-4 to TRBJ2-1; the D gene is possibly TRBD2 (6 bases). Germline V gives CDR1 SGHNT, CDR2 YYREEE (reference sequence). The CDR3 runs to 14 residues. The V gene lost 3 bases and the J gene lost 15 bases, with 22 bases spanning the gap.

The chain couples TRBV6-6 to TRBJ2-3; 9 bases agree with TRBD2. V lost 5 bases and J lost 2; bases outside the gene matches: 8. Per germline, CDR1 MNHNY and CDR2 SVGAGI (reference sequence). The CDR3 is made up of 16 amino acids. Written as DNA, the CDR3 is TGTGCCAGCAGTAGCGGGCGACTAGCGGTCACAGATACGCAGTATTTT. Translation gives CASSSGRLAVTDTQYF.

The chain has TRBV4-1 and TRBJ2-2, with a possible D match to TRBD2 (6 bases). This CDR3 region has 17 residues. Germline loops: CDR1 MGHRA, CDR2 YSYEKL. Deletions cut 6 bases from V and 7 bases from J, with 24 bases between. DNA of the CDR3: TGCGCCAGCAGTCGAAGGGGAGAGAGTGTGCGGGGCGGGGAGCTGTTTTTT. It encodes CASSRRGESVRGGELFF.

V is TRBV2 and J is TRBJ2-7; TRBD2 aligns across 8 bases. This CDR3 has 15 amino acids. CDR1 is SNHLY and CDR2 is FYNNEI in the germline V gene. J gave up 2 bases and V 5 bases, and 8 bases lay outside the gene matches. For the CDR3, the DNA is TGTGCCAGCAGTCGGGAGGGACCAACCGCCTACGAGCAGTACTTC. It is translated as CASSREGPTAYEQYF.

V is TRBV6-6 and J is TRBJ1-1; D perhaps matches TRBD1 (5 bases). The V gene lost 3 bases and the J gene lost 0 bases, with 11 bases spanning the gap. The CDR3 loop spans 15 amino acids. The V gene's germline CDR1 is MNHNY and CDR2 SVGAGI (reference sequence). The CDR3 sequence is CASSYSETVNTEAFF. CDR3 in DNA: TGTGCCAGCAGTTATTCCGAGACAGTGAACACTGAAGCTTTCTTT.

The rearrangement joins TRBV2 to TRBJ2-1, with 8 bases lining up with TRBD2. This CDR3 comprises 15 residues. Germline V gene sequence: CDR1 SNHLY, CDR2 FYNNEI. J lost 7 bases, V lost 4 bases, and 9 bases had no gene match. The DNA for the CDR3 is TGTGCCAGCAGTGTCGCGGTCGGGGGGGGGAATGAGCAGTTCTTC. It is translated as CASSVAVGGGNEQFF.